This T cell receptor (beta chain) was identified during a study of cytomegalovirus exposure and HLA in healthy donors. Study details: Genotyping of roughly 400 donors showed that around 86% belonged to the Caucasian-associated ancestry cluster. The study, taken as a whole, reports: A later analysis revealed that TCR association rates differed between HLA loci, peaking at DRB1 and bottoming out at HLA-C. When analyzed later, a missense DCLRE1C variant was found to be linked to TCR beta V- and J-gene trimming. Researchers catalogued approximately 160 TCR beta chains as cytomegalovirus-associated.

For this clone: Its matching antigen is unknown.

There are 15 residues in the CDR3. CDR1 and CDR2 (germline): MNHNS, SASEGT. This PCR relied on a set of 60 Vbeta primers and 13 Jbeta primers. This table comes from immunoSEQ multiplex PCR, and its TCRdb copy is limited to in-frame clones, with some not included. The table includes tens of thousands of clones, about 79% detected once. The specimen sequenced was PBMCs. The J gene is TRBJ2-5, the V gene TRBV6-1; 8 positions agree with TRBD2. The assigned J gene may be wrong: the sequence end matches TRBJ2-7 better. This clonotype was obtained from a man aged 40-49 years in good health and CMV-seronegative. In nucleotides, the CDR3 is TGTGCCAGCAGGGTAGCTAGCGGGCCTATTTACGAGCAGTACTTC. Amino acids: CASRVASGPIYEQYF.